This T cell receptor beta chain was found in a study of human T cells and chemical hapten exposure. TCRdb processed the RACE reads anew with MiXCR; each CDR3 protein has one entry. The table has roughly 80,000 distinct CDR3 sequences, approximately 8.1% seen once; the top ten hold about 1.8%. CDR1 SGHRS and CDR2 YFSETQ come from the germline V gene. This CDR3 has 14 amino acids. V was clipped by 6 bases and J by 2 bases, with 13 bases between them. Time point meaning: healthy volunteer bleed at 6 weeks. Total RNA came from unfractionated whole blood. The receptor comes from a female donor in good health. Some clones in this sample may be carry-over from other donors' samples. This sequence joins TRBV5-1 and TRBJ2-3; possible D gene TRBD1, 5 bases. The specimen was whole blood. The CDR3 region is CASKDTVSTDTQYF. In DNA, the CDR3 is TGCGCCAGCAAGGACACGGTTTCCACAGATACGCAGTATTTT.